Listed below are T cell receptor beta chains from one sample, sequenced in a study of T cell responses to AZD1222 COVID-19 vaccine. Sequencing used immunoSEQ multiplex PCR; TCRdb keeps in-frame clones, though not all of them. Of 150,000 to 200,000 clones in the sample, roughly 89% were seen once. Specimen: peripheral blood, collected on day 0 of AZD1222 vaccination. The receptors were sampled from an adult in good health. CDR3s include the opening cysteine and the closing phenylalanine or tryptophan. A D gene is named only where the DNA matches it firmly. Clone size is shown for a subset of rows, as once, few, many or a class of expanded clone.

j_gene,v_gene,d_gene,abundance,CDR3nt,CDR3aa
TRBJ2-1,TRBV7-6,.,few,TGTGCCAGCAGCCCCGGTGGGCTAACTGGTCTGTTCTTC,CASSPGGLTGLFF
TRBJ1-2,TRBV4-1,TRBD1,.,TGCGCCAGCAGCCAAGATCCCGGGACAGCCTATGGCTACACCTTC,CASSQDPGTAYGYTF
TRBJ2-1,TRBV7-8,.,.,TGTGCCAGCAGCCCCCCGAACAATGAGCAGTTCTTC,CASSPPNNEQFF
TRBJ2-3,TRBV30,TRBD2,.,TGTGCCTGGAAGGGGACAGTAGGATTAGCGGGAGGATTTGCTAGCACAGATACGCAGTATTTT,CAWKGTVGLAGGFASTDTQYF
TRBJ2-7,TRBV6-2/TRBV6-3,.,.,TGTGCCAGCAGTTCGGGCGGGGTCGGAACCTACGAGCAGTACTTC,CASSSGGVGTYEQYF
TRBJ1-5,TRBV19,.,.,TGTGCCAGCAACGACGGGACTTATAGCAATCAGCCCCAGCATTTT,CASNDGTYSNQPQHF
TRBJ1-1,TRBV29-1,.,few,TGCAGCGTGAATAGCCAGCTGAACACTGAAGCTTTCTTT,CSVNSQLNTEAFF
TRBJ2-5,TRBV28,TRBD2,.,TGTGCCAGCGGGACTAGCCCACAAGAGACCCAGTACTTC,CASGTSPQETQYF
TRBJ1-1,TRBV21-1,.,.,TGTGCCAGCAGCAAAATCGAGGGACAGCTGAACACTGAAGCTTTCTTT,CASSKIEGQLNTEAFF
TRBJ2-3,TRBV5-1,.,few,TGCGCCAGCAGCTTGGCCGGAGGGACGCAGTATTTT,CASSLAGGTQYF
TRBJ1-3,TRBV5-5,.,once,TGTGCCAGCAGCTTCGGGGCTGGAAACACCATATATTTT,CASSFGAGNTIYF
TRBJ2-7,TRBV5-6,TRBD2,.,TGTGCCAGCAGCTTGCTAGCGGGAGGGAATGACTACGAGCAGTACTTC,CASSLLAGGNDYEQYF
TRBJ1-2,TRBV18,TRBD1,.,TGTGCCAGCTCAGCCGACAGGGGAGAAGGAGGGGGCTACACCTTC,CASSADRGEGGGYTF
TRBJ1-2,TRBV7-8,TRBD1,.,TGTGCCAGCAGCTTCGGGACAGGGGGTTATTCCTATGGCTACACCTTC,CASSFGTGGYSYGYTF
TRBJ2-3,TRBV7-2,.,.,TGTGCCAGCAGCTTAGGATCCACTGCCACAGATACGCAGTATTTT,CASSLGSTATDTQYF
TRBJ2-1,TRBV3-1/TRBV3-2,TRBD2,.,TGTGCCAGCAGCACCCACGGGACTAGCGAACACAATGAGCAGTTCTTC,CASSTHGTSEHNEQFF
TRBJ1-2,TRBV7-9,TRBD1,.,TGTGCCAGCAGCTCCCAGGGGGGGGGCCCTGCGAACTATGGCTACACCTTC,CASSSQGGGPANYGYTF
TRBJ1-2,TRBV19,.,.,TGTGCCAACACCCACAGCTCCGGCTACACCTTC,CANTHSSGYTF
TRBJ2-5,TRBV6-2/TRBV6-3,TRBD2,.,TGTGCCAGCAGCCCCCTAGCGGAGACGAAAGAGACCCAGTACTTC,CASSPLAETKETQYF
TRBJ2-1,TRBV5-1,TRBD2,.,TGCGCCAGCAGCTTGGCCCCACTAGCGGCCTACAATGAGCAGTTCTTC,CASSLAPLAAYNEQFF
TRBJ2-1,TRBV13,TRBD1,.,TGTGCCAGCAGCCGTAGAGGGACAGGGGGCACCTCCTACAATGAGCAGTTCTTC,CASSRRGTGGTSYNEQFF
TRBJ2-5,TRBV18,TRBD2,once,TGTGCCAGCTCACCATATCGACTAGCGGGCTTCCAAGAGACCCAGTACTTC,CASSPYRLAGFQETQYF
TRBJ2-1,TRBV4-2,.,once,TGTGCCAGCAGCCCTACAGGGTACAATGAGCAGTTCTTC,CASSPTGYNEQFF
TRBJ2-7,TRBV23-1,.,.,TGCGCCAGCAGTCAGGTCAGTGAGCGGGGACACTCCTACGAGCAGTACTTC,CASSQVSERGHSYEQYF
TRBJ1-1,TRBV2,TRBD1,.,TGTGCCAGCAGTGCGGAACAGGGGCATAACACTGAAGCTTTCTTT,CASSAEQGHNTEAFF
TRBJ2-1,TRBV15,TRBD2,.,TGTGCCACCAGCAGGGTAATAGCGGGAGGGCCGGGTGAGCAGTTCTTC,CATSRVIAGGPGEQFF
TRBJ2-3,TRBV28,TRBD2,.,TGTGCCAGCAGGGGACTAGCGAGGACAGATACGCAGTATTTT,CASRGLARTDTQYF
TRBJ2-3,TRBV7-9,.,few,TGTGCCAGCAGCTTTACAGGACCTAGCACAGATACGCAGTATTTT,CASSFTGPSTDTQYF
TRBJ1-5,TRBV15,TRBD1,once,TGTGCCACCAGCAGGGCCAAGCAGGGGGGACAGCCCCAGCATTTT,CATSRAKQGGQPQHF
TRBJ2-1,TRBV27,TRBD2,.,TGTGCCAGCAGTTTGACGGGGGGGCATGGCTATGAGCAGTTCTTC,CASSLTGGHGYEQFF
TRBJ1-5,TRBV6-5,.,.,TGTGCCGGCACCTTGGGGTACAATCAGCCCCAGCATTTT,CAGTLGYNQPQHF
TRBJ2-3,TRBV6-1,TRBD1,.,TGTGCCAGTAGTGCTGGGGACAGTCTCTTCACAGATACGCAGTATTTT,CASSAGDSLFTDTQYF